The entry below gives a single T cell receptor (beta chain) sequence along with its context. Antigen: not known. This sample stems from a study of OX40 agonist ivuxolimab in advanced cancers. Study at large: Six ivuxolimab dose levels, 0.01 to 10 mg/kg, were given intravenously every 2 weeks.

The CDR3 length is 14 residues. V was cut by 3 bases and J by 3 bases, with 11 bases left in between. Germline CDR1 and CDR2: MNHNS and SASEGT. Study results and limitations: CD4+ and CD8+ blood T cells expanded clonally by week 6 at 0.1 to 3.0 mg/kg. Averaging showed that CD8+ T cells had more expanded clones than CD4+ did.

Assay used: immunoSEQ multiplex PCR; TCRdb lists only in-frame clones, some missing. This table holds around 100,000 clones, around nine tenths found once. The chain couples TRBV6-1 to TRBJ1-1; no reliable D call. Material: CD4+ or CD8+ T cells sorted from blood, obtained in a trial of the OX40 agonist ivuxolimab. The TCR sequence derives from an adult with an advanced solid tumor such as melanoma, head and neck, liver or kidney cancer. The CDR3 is CASSDGNWDTEAFF. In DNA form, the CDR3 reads TGTGCCAGCAGTGATGGGAACTGGGACACTGAAGCTTTCTTT.